The entry below gives a single TCR beta chain sequence along with its context. The clone's antigen remains unknown. Per-base qualities were not stored, and no clone one base away is much larger. Systemically healthy Caucasian individuals from Russia, over 30 in total and aged 6 to 90 years, were included as donors. Each donor gave 8 to 10 milliliters of peripheral blood, collected into EDTA-treated Vacutainer tubes. Ficoll-Paque density-gradient centrifugation was used to isolate PBMCs, with at least 6.5 million per sample. Trizol reagent was used to extract total RNA from the PBMCs, yielding at least 5.5 micrograms per sample. Naive CD45RAhigh/CD27high T cell percentages were measured by flow cytometry on a PBMC aliquot from every donor. The CDR3 goes from the cysteine to the phenylalanine over 17 residues. Only the CDR3 DNA stays, 51 bases, in frame from base 1. The germline ends are 22 bases apart after V is trimmed by 3 bases and J by 5 bases. The germline V gene encodes CDR1 SGDLS and CDR2 YYNGEE.

This sample is part of a study of blood T cells in healthy people across ages (dated by TCRdb to between 2014 and 2016). Concerning the study at large: Template switching captured roughly one uniquely barcoded TCR beta cDNA molecule per two T cells in model experiments. The study analyzed two additional independent replicas of 1 million unique cDNA reads from the same blood draw for two donors, one aged 18 to 29 and one aged 80 or older. To avoid experimental bias, donors of different ages were spread randomly across the sequencing lanes. The donors were split into four age groups: young (average 16 years), middle-aged (over 35), aged (around 67) and long-lived (more than 80). Age-related changes in TCR beta repertoire diversity were measured in the study by deep sequencing normalized with unique cDNA molecular identifiers.

Library method: 5' RACE. A second PCR of roughly 7 to 12 cycles was performed with a sample-barcoded 5' primer and a J-beta primer mix. A unique molecular identifier was introduced onto each TCR beta cDNA molecule by a template-switch 5' adaptor carrying 12 random nucleotides. Each sample yielded at least 2.5 million CDR3-containing paired-end reads. The Mint cDNA synthesis kit, primed by a TRBC-specific oligonucleotide, was used to synthesize first-strand cDNA from all RNA. Following uracil-DNA glycosylase treatment, a first 18-cycle PCR with universal primers M1SS and BC2_uni_R was performed on all cDNA. Concerning the study's data processing: For normalization, 1 million high-quality reads, each with a distinct molecular identifier, were randomly selected from each sample. Reads sharing molecular identifiers were discarded rather than binned into consensus sequences. MiTCR, with a Q25 quality threshold and the strictest error-elimination algorithm, was used for CDR3 identification, clonotype clustering and error correction. A nonparametric unseen species model with Euler transformation was used to estimate a lower bound on total TCR beta diversity. TCRdb cleaned the public reads at Q25 with fastp, built clones with MiXCR and kept in-frame beta chains. Rows are combined by CDR3 protein, so each entry shows the most common genes and DNA. For this entry, the V and J calls and clone size follow TCRdb and not the study's own pipeline. The sample records some 1,800,000 distinct CDR3 sequences, about two fifths of which are singletons. 20% to 25% of the sample is in the top ten clones.

Summary of the overall study and its limitations: A strong correlation was found between observed TCR beta diversity and the percentage of naive T cells measured by flow cytometry. Observed TCR beta diversity per million T cells fell roughly linearly with age, and a significant reduction was already apparent by age around 39. The long-lived group showed more naive CD4+ T cells, fewer expanded clones and increased TCR diversity than the aged group, suggesting age selection. Estimates of total diversity from one million sequenced T cells were regarded as lower bounds and underestimates. Donor CMV infection status was unknown, potentially confounding age-related changes in expanded clonotypes. Conclusive comparison of naive and antigen-experienced compartments was prevented by the profiling of bulk unsorted PBMCs.

The receptor chain draws on TRBV9 and TRBJ2-3; the D gene cannot be resolved reliably. The receptor comes from a human donor in good health. The sequenced sample consisted of blood. The sequence in DNA is TGTGCCAGCAGCGCTACCCAACGGGTCGTTCCTGGAGATACGCAGTATTTT. The translation is CASSATQRVVPGDTQYF.